This is a list of T cell receptor beta chains from one sample in a study of OX40 agonist ivuxolimab in advanced cancers. Libraries were prepared by immunoSEQ multiplex PCR; TCRdb keeps only in-frame clonotypes and omits some of them. Among about 50,000 clones listed, 70% to 90% were seen once. Sequenced here: CD4+ or CD8+ T cells sorted from blood, sampled in a trial of the OX40 agonist ivuxolimab. These receptors came from an adult with an advanced solid tumor such as melanoma, head and neck, liver or kidney cancer. CDR3s include the opening cysteine and the closing phenylalanine or tryptophan. The D gene is left open where the match is weak. Some rows have no size entry. The others give once, few or many, or a class for an expanded clone.

abundance: NA; j_gene: TRBJ1-2; v_gene: TRBV18; len: 15; d_gene: NA; CDR3nt: TGTGCCAGCTCACCACCGGTAGAAGCTAACTATGGCTACACCTTC; CDR3aa: CASSPPVEANYGYTF
abundance: NA; j_gene: TRBJ1-5; v_gene: TRBV4-2; len: 19; d_gene: TRBD1; CDR3nt: TGTGCCAGCAGCCAAGCACTAGGACAGGGGGTGGGCCTCAATCAGCCCCAGCATTTT; CDR3aa: CASSQALGQGVGLNQPQHF
abundance: NA; j_gene: TRBJ1-4; v_gene: TRBV18; len: 14; d_gene: TRBD1; CDR3nt: TGTGCCAGCTCAGACAGGGGACGGATCGAAAAACTGTTTTTT; CDR3aa: CASSDRGRIEKLFF
abundance: NA; j_gene: TRBJ1-1; v_gene: TRBV30; len: 13; d_gene: NA; CDR3nt: TGTGCCTGGAGTCCAGGGGCGGGCACTGAAGCTTTCTTT; CDR3aa: CAWSPGAGTEAFF
abundance: NA; j_gene: TRBJ1-4; v_gene: TRBV4-3; len: 13; d_gene: NA; CDR3nt: TGCGCCAGCAGCCAAGATAGGGGTGAAAAACTGTTTTTT; CDR3aa: CASSQDRGEKLFF
abundance: NA; j_gene: TRBJ2-7; v_gene: TRBV5-1; len: 16; d_gene: TRBD1; CDR3nt: TGCGCCAGCAGCTTGGTCCGACAGGGGAAGTCCTACGAGCAGTACTTC; CDR3aa: CASSLVRQGKSYEQYF
abundance: NA; j_gene: TRBJ1-2; v_gene: TRBV7-9; len: 13; d_gene: NA; CDR3nt: TGTGCCAGCAGCTTAGGACAGAATTATGGCTACACCTTC; CDR3aa: CASSLGQNYGYTF
abundance: NA; j_gene: TRBJ1-1; v_gene: TRBV7-2; len: 14; d_gene: TRBD1; CDR3nt: TGTGCCAGCAGCTTTAGGGGGCGGAGAACTGAAGCTTTCTTT; CDR3aa: CASSFRGRRTEAFF
abundance: NA; j_gene: TRBJ2-2; v_gene: TRBV7-7; len: 15; d_gene: TRBD2; CDR3nt: TGTGCCAGCAGCCAGCTAGCGGGAGCGGTCGGGGAGCTGTTTTTT; CDR3aa: CASSQLAGAVGELFF
abundance: once; j_gene: TRBJ2-7; v_gene: TRBV18; len: 14; d_gene: NA; CDR3nt: TGTGCCAGCTCACCTCCGACAGGCTCCTACGAGCAGTACTTC; CDR3aa: CASSPPTGSYEQYF
abundance: NA; j_gene: TRBJ1-2; v_gene: TRBV19; len: 15; d_gene: NA; CDR3nt: TGTGCCAGTAGTAACCTGGGAGGGGCTAACTATGGCTACACCTTC; CDR3aa: CASSNLGGANYGYTF
abundance: NA; j_gene: TRBJ2-1; v_gene: TRBV2; len: 15; d_gene: NA; CDR3nt: TGTGCCAGCAGTGCGCGGCTTCCGGGGGTCAATGAGCAGTTCTTC; CDR3aa: CASSARLPGVNEQFF
abundance: NA; j_gene: TRBJ2-1; v_gene: TRBV5-4; len: 15; d_gene: TRBD2; CDR3nt: TGTGCCAGCAGCGGGACTAGCGGGTCTTACAATGAGCAGTTCTTC; CDR3aa: CASSGTSGSYNEQFF
abundance: once; j_gene: TRBJ1-2; v_gene: TRBV6-5; len: 14; d_gene: NA; CDR3nt: TGTGGCAGCAGCCCCGTGGGGGGTCGGAGTGGCTACACCTTC; CDR3aa: CGSSPVGGRSGYTF
abundance: NA; j_gene: TRBJ2-7; v_gene: TRBV29-1; len: 13; d_gene: NA; CDR3nt: TGCAGCGTCACTCGGACGGCTACCTACGAGCAGTACTTC; CDR3aa: CSVTRTATYEQYF
abundance: few; j_gene: TRBJ1-5; v_gene: TRBV6-1; len: 13; d_gene: NA; CDR3nt: TGTGCCAGCATGGCAGGGGGCAATCAGCCCCAGCATTTT; CDR3aa: CASMAGGNQPQHF
abundance: once; j_gene: TRBJ2-7; v_gene: TRBV23-1; len: 11; d_gene: NA; CDR3nt: TGCGCCAGCAGTCAAGCCTACGAGCAGTACTTC; CDR3aa: CASSQAYEQYF
abundance: NA; j_gene: TRBJ1-1; v_gene: TRBV5-1; len: 14; d_gene: NA; CDR3nt: TGCGCCAGCAGGCGACTCGGGGCGGACACTGAAGCTTTCTTT; CDR3aa: CASRRLGADTEAFF
abundance: NA; j_gene: TRBJ1-5; v_gene: TRBV19; len: 21; d_gene: TRBD1; CDR3nt: TGTGCCAGTAGTATAGATCTATATGGGACAGGAGACAATTATAGCAATCAGCCCCAGCATTTT; CDR3aa: CASSIDLYGTGDNYSNQPQHF
abundance: once; j_gene: TRBJ2-7; v_gene: TRBV10-3; len: 15; d_gene: TRBD1; CDR3nt: TGTGCCATCAGAAACGGACAGGGCAGGTTCTACGAGCAGTACTTC; CDR3aa: CAIRNGQGRFYEQYF
abundance: NA; j_gene: TRBJ1-3; v_gene: TRBV12-2; len: 18; d_gene: NA; CDR3nt: TGTGCAAGTCGTAGGAAACAGGGGGCCGTATCTTCTGGAAACACCATATATTTT; CDR3aa: CASRRKQGAVSSGNTIYF
abundance: NA; j_gene: TRBJ1-1; v_gene: TRBV27; len: 14; d_gene: NA; CDR3nt: TGTGCCAGCAGTTTCCACCGGGGTATCACTGAAGCTTTCTTT; CDR3aa: CASSFHRGITEAFF
abundance: NA; j_gene: TRBJ2-7; v_gene: TRBV2; len: 17; d_gene: TRBD2; CDR3nt: TGTGCCAGCAGTGAAGCGCTGTTGACTAGCGGCACCTACGAGCAGTACTTC; CDR3aa: CASSEALLTSGTYEQYF
abundance: few; j_gene: TRBJ1-5; v_gene: TRBV12-5; len: 15; d_gene: NA; CDR3nt: TGTGCTAGTGGTTTCGGTGACACACCGAATCAGCCCCAGCATTTT; CDR3aa: CASGFGDTPNQPQHF
abundance: NA; j_gene: TRBJ1-4; v_gene: TRBV7-6; len: 15; d_gene: NA; CDR3nt: TGTGCCAGCAGCTTAAACGCAGGGATGAGCGAAAAACTGTTTTTT; CDR3aa: CASSLNAGMSEKLFF
abundance: NA; j_gene: TRBJ1-2; v_gene: TRBV4-3; len: 15; d_gene: TRBD1; CDR3nt: TGCGCCAGCAGCCCAAACGGACAGGGAAGCTATGGCTACACCTTC; CDR3aa: CASSPNGQGSYGYTF
abundance: NA; j_gene: TRBJ2-1; v_gene: TRBV2; len: 13; d_gene: TRBD1; CDR3nt: TGTGCCAGCCGACAGGGGGCGAATAATGAGCAGTTCTTC; CDR3aa: CASRQGANNEQFF
abundance: NA; j_gene: TRBJ1-5; v_gene: TRBV27; len: 14; d_gene: NA; CDR3nt: TGTGCCAGCAGCCGCCAGGGAGACAATCAGCCCCAGCATTTT; CDR3aa: CASSRQGDNQPQHF
abundance: NA; j_gene: TRBJ2-1; v_gene: TRBV5-1; len: 18; d_gene: TRBD2; CDR3nt: TGCGCCAGCAGCTTAGGACTAGCGGGGCCTAAGACCTACAATGAGCAGTTCTTC; CDR3aa: CASSLGLAGPKTYNEQFF
abundance: NA; j_gene: TRBJ1-2; v_gene: TRBV18; len: 13; d_gene: NA; CDR3nt: TGTGCCAGCACCTCGACGGATAACTATGGCTACACCTTC; CDR3aa: CASTSTDNYGYTF
abundance: NA; j_gene: TRBJ2-6; v_gene: TRBV9; len: 15; d_gene: NA; CDR3nt: TGTGCCAGCAGCGTACTGGGGACTGGGGCCAACGTCCTGACTTTC; CDR3aa: CASSVLGTGANVLTF
abundance: NA; j_gene: TRBJ2-2; v_gene: TRBV10-3; len: 15; d_gene: NA; CDR3nt: TGTGCCATCAGTGCAATCGCAGGAGGGACCGGGGAGCTGTTTTTT; CDR3aa: CAISAIAGGTGELFF
abundance: NA; j_gene: TRBJ2-5; v_gene: TRBV25-1; len: 14; d_gene: TRBD2; CDR3nt: TGTGCCAGCAGTGCACTAGCGGGAGATGAGACCCAGTACTTC; CDR3aa: CASSALAGDETQYF
abundance: NA; j_gene: TRBJ1-6; v_gene: TRBV21-1; len: 11; d_gene: NA; CDR3nt: TGTGCCACCCAACAGGGCTTCCCCCTCCACTTT; CDR3aa: CATQQGFPLHF
abundance: NA; j_gene: TRBJ2-5; v_gene: TRBV21-1; len: 17; d_gene: NA; CDR3nt: TGTGCCAGCAGCTCCCTATCCGGGACTTCTCCGAGGGAGACCCAGTACTTC; CDR3aa: CASSSLSGTSPRETQYF
abundance: NA; j_gene: TRBJ2-1; v_gene: TRBV11-3; len: 15; d_gene: NA; CDR3nt: TGTGCCAGCAGCTTAGGGGGCGGAACTCCCAATGAGCAGTTCTTC; CDR3aa: CASSLGGGTPNEQFF
abundance: NA; j_gene: TRBJ1-6; v_gene: TRBV6-1; len: 16; d_gene: NA; CDR3nt: TGTGCCAGCAGTGATGTCGCGGGCGGCTATAATTCACCCCTCCACTTT; CDR3aa: CASSDVAGGYNSPLHF
abundance: NA; j_gene: TRBJ1-5; v_gene: TRBV6-5; len: 15; d_gene: NA; CDR3nt: TGTGCCAGCAGTTACTCTGGCACCAGCAATCAGCCCCAGCATTTT; CDR3aa: CASSYSGTSNQPQHF
abundance: NA; j_gene: TRBJ2-3; v_gene: TRBV25-1; len: 13; d_gene: TRBD2; CDR3nt: TGTGCCAGCAGTGAAATAACGGGAGGAATCCCGTATTTT; CDR3aa: CASSEITGGIPYF